This note documents a single TCR beta chain sequence. Only a few counts were recorded for this clonotype. The antigen it recognizes is unknown. One base away there is no much larger clone; base qualities are not given. The CDR3 numbers 12 residues from cysteine through phenylalanine. The CDR3 DNA has 36 bases and is translated from base 1. Relative to germline, V is 2 bases shorter and J is 6 bases shorter, with 8 bases between their ends. The germline V gene yields ENHRY for CDR1 and SYGVKD for CDR2. This sample is part of a study of T-cell memory formation after mild COVID-19 (dated by TCRdb to the early 2020s). For context, the study as a whole: Most TCR sequence clusters were specific to one of the two donors. Longitudinal TCRalpha and TCRbeta repertoire sequencing tracked T-cell clones expanding and contracting after mild COVID-19 in a couple of donors. The cohort comprised two young, previously healthy adult volunteers, one female and one male.

TCRdb records Illumina NovaSeq 6000 as the sequencer. TCRalpha and TCRbeta cDNA libraries were constructed by 5'RACE with constant-segment primers, with sample barcodes and unique molecular identifiers being introduced. Trizol reagent was used to extract RNA from every sample. The libraries were amplified in two PCR steps, and the second step added a second sample barcode and Illumina TruSeq adapters. Sequencing of the libraries was done on an Illumina NovaSeq, producing 2 x 150 bp paired-end reads. Per the authors' processing: Demultiplexing of reads and collapsing into UMI-guided consensus sequences were performed with migec v1.2.7. Using mixcr v2.1.11, UMI consensuses were aligned to TRA and TRB V and J templates and then assembled into clonotypes. A clonotype was counted as expanded or contracted only when both edgeR and NoisET called the clonotype significant, with the noise models trained on biological replicates. For edgeR calls, a false discovery rate-adjusted p below 0.01 and a log2 fold-change threshold of 1 were applied. PCA with hierarchical clustering of max-normalized trajectories of the 1000 most abundant clonotypes was used as exploratory dynamics analysis. Separately sequenced CD4+ and CD8+ repertoires were used to assign a CD4 or CD8 phenotype to each responding clone. Using fastp at Q25 and MiXCR, TCRdb reprocessed the public reads and kept productive beta chains. CDR3 protein sequences are deduplicated, and each keeps its most common genes and DNA. These V and J calls originate from TCRdb's pipeline instead of the authors' own analysis. For this sample the table gives tens of thousands of distinct CDR3 sequences, of which about 23% were detected only once. The top ten hold roughly 41% of the sample.

Ficoll-Paque density gradient centrifugation was used to isolate PBMCs. General findings and caveats noted by the study authors: Clones that contracted from day 15 to 85 showed balanced CD4/CD8 phenotypes, whereas a second wave of clones that expanded from day 15 to 37 leaned towards CD4+. SARS-CoV-2 specificity was not confirmed for the second-wave clones peaking on day 37. Contracting CD4+ clones turned up mainly in the CM and EM memory subsets, whereas EMRA was where CD8+ clones were enriched. Some responding clones were detected in pre-infection memory, suggesting pre-existing cross-reactive memory T cells joined the SARS-CoV-2 response. Only a couple of mild cases were covered in the study, and larger cohorts including severe cases with pre-infection samples were considered necessary.

This TCR derives from a man aged 18 to 29 who had mild COVID-19 (a few samples of this study predate the infection). The sample titles of this study are shuffled in the database, so cell type and time point are left out; the donor was told from shared clones. The receptor chain draws on TRBV10-3 and TRBJ2-7; no D segment can be confidently identified. The sequenced sample consisted of PBMCs or a T cell subset sorted from them (not recorded which). The DNA sequence is as follows: TGTGCCATCAGTGAGGGGGTCCGCGAGCAGTACTTC. It encodes CAISEGVREQYF.